This TCR beta chain was identified in a study of response to subunit inactivated influenza vaccine. Overall study findings and caveats: The study's authors posited that every seasonal influenza vaccination enlists few new T cells.

A single record per CDR3 protein comes from TCRdb applying MiXCR to the RT-PCR reads. The sample holds around 520,000 distinct CDR3 sequences, 25% seen once. Trimming stripped 9 bases from V and 1 base from J, with 13 bases between. This CDR3 contains 13 residues. Details on this clonotype: The antigen remains undetermined.

The rearrangement joins TRBV12-3 or TRBV12-4 to TRBJ2-7; tentative D call: TRBD2 (6 bases). Sequencing used CD4+ T cells sorted from PBMCs, obtained 5 days after vaccination. This receptor was obtained from a man aged 45 to 65 who received an inactivated influenza vaccine. In DNA form, the CDR3 reads TGTGCCAGTGGGACTGCCCTTTCCTACGAGCAGTACTTC. Its protein product is CASGTALSYEQYF.